This entry lists 5 T cell receptor beta chains sequenced from one sample in a study of blood T cells in healthy people across ages (dated by TCRdb to 2015 to 2017). Library creation used 5' RACE. TCRdb names Illumina HiSeq 2500 as the instrument used. A second PCR of roughly 7 to 12 cycles was performed with a sample-barcoded 5' primer and a J-beta primer mix. TCRdb ran its own pipeline on the public reads, namely fastp trimming at Q25 and MiXCR clone calling, and kept in-frame beta chains. A single entry per CDR3 protein holds the most common genes and DNA from its merged rows. The sample contains approximately 800,000 distinct CDR3 sequences, about 59% of them found a single time. About 27% of the sample rests with the top ten. Sequencing was performed on blood. These receptor sequences come from a man aged 25-45 years in good health.

This chain connects TRBV7-2 to TRBJ2-3; maybe TRBD1 (5 bases). This CDR3 contains 15 residues. Looked up from germline, CDR1 is SGHTA and CDR2 is FQGNSA. V dropped 0 bases and J dropped 4 bases, with 11 bases sitting between them. CDR3 amino acids: CASSLALRGPDTQYF. In DNA, the CDR3 is TGTGCCAGCAGCTTAGCGCTTAGGGGCCCAGATACGCAGTATTTT.

J is TRBJ2-7 and V is TRBV10-2; D is possibly TRBD2 (6 bases). The CDR3 has 11 amino acids. V was shortened by 2 bases and J by 11 bases, with 10 bases between the two germline ends. Germline V gene sequence: CDR1 WSHSY, CDR2 SAAADI. The CDR3 loop is CASSEGGVEYF. CDR3 sequence (DNA): TGCGCCAGCAGTGAGGGCGGGGTTGAGTACTTC.

With regard to this clonotype: One end of the junction is discordant with germline, which a read error may explain. This chain uses TRBV3-1 with TRBJ2-1, with 11 bases matching TRBD2. Germline loops: CDR1 LGHDT, CDR2 YNNKEL (reference sequence). The CDR3 runs to 16 residues. The CDR3 DNA is TGTACCAGCAGCAGCCGTCTAGCGGGGGGAGGCGATGAGCAGTTCTTC. Encoded protein: CTSSSRLAGGGDEQFF.

A few counts support this clonotype. This chain uses TRBV20-1 with TRBJ2-2, with TRBD2 matching over 7 bases. CDR1 is DFQATT, CDR2 SNEGSKA, per germline (reference sequence). This CDR3 contains 13 residues. V was pared by 7 bases and J by 0 bases, with 2 bases of the junction left unmatched. The DNA for the CDR3 is TGCAGTGTAGCGGGCACGAACACCGGGGAGCTGTTTTTT. This gives the protein CSVAGTNTGELFF.

The chain recombines TRBV28 with TRBJ2-1; 7 positions match TRBD2. Germline trimming cut 5 bases from V and 4 bases from J; bases unmatched to any gene: 14. This CDR3 has 17 residues. CDR1 and CDR2 (germline): MDHEN, SYDVKM. CDR3 protein: CASSPQGPAGGYNEQFF. The CDR3 region has the DNA TGTGCCAGCAGTCCGCAGGGCCCGGCCGGGGGGTACAATGAGCAGTTCTTC.